The 31 T cell receptor beta chains below all came from one sample that was sequenced in a study of T-cell memory formation after mild COVID-19. TCRdb itself ran the 5' RACE reads through MiXCR, one entry per CDR3 protein. The sample records roughly 130,000 distinct CDR3 sequences, about 15% being singletons. The specimen was PBMCs or a T cell subset sorted from them (not recorded which). Source of these receptors: a man between 18 and 29 years old who had mild COVID-19 (a few samples of this study predate the infection). Cell type and time point are not known.

The J gene is TRBJ2-7, the V gene TRBV25-1; 8 bases are shared with TRBD1. Unmatched junction bases numbered 5, after V lost 8 bases and J lost 5 bases. Per germline, CDR1 MGHDK and CDR2 SYGVNS. The CDR3 consists of 12 residues. CDR3 sequence reads: CASLDRGHEQYF. CDR3 sequence (DNA): TGTGCCAGCCTCGACAGGGGCCACGAGCAGTACTTC.

This clonotype came up many times. This chain uses TRBV12-3 or TRBV12-4 with TRBJ2-3; 14 positions match TRBD2. J gave up 6 bases and V 6 bases, and 17 bases lay outside the gene matches. CDR3 size: 19 residues. The CDR3 here is CASRTDYVGLAGASDTQYF. For the CDR3, the DNA is TGTGCCAGCAGGACCGATTACGTGGGACTAGCGGGGGCTTCGGATACGCAGTATTTT.

This clonotype showed up just a few times. V and J are TRBV7-8 and TRBJ1-5, with a weak D call TRBD1 (6 bases). This CDR3 is 16 amino acids long. The V end was cut by 5 bases, the J end by 0 bases, with 14 bases between. CDR1 SGHVS and CDR2 FQNEAQ come from the germline V gene. CDR3 DNA sequence: TGTGCCAGCAGCGGGGGCAGGGTTTTTAGCAATCAGCCCCAGCATTTT. Encoded protein: CASSGGRVFSNQPQHF.

The chain uses TRBV7-2 and TRBJ2-3, with TRBD2 identical over 7 bases. The V and J ends lost 5 bases and 1 base, in that order; junction bases with no gene match: 6. CDR1 SGHTA and CDR2 FQGNSA come from the germline V gene. CDR3 length equals 15 residues. The CDR3 DNA is TGTGCCAGCAGCCCGGGACGGGGGGGCACAGATACGCAGTATTTT. Translated: CASSPGRGGTDTQYF.

This clonotype was observed at least ten times. The V call is TRBV4-1, the J call TRBJ2-1, with 13 bases matching TRBD2. Germline V gene lookup returns CDR1 MGHRA and CDR2 YSYEKL. J was trimmed by 10 bases and V by 0 bases; bases with no gene match: 6. This CDR3 comprises 16 residues. CDR3 region: CASSQDGTSGGEEQFF. The DNA of the CDR3 is TGCGCCAGCAGCCAAGATGGAACTAGCGGGGGGGAGGAGCAGTTCTTC.

V gene TRBV2 combines with J gene TRBJ2-3; 7 nucleotides agree with TRBD2. V trimming: 6 bases; J trimming: 4 bases; junction bases outside the gene matches: 10. Per the germline V gene, CDR1 is SNHLY and CDR2 is FYNNEI. CDR3 length: 15 residues. CDR3 amino acids: CASSTGTIGADTQYF. Written as DNA, the CDR3 is TGTGCCAGCAGCACCGGGACTATTGGGGCAGATACGCAGTATTTT.

The chain employs TRBV11-2 and TRBJ1-1; possible D gene TRBD1, 6 bases. The V and J ends lost 3 bases and 4 bases respectively, with 12 bases between them. Germline V gene data show CDR1 as SGHAT and CDR2 as FQNNGV. The CDR3 sequence is 14 residues long. CDR3 DNA: TGTGCCAGCAGCTTCCCCAGGGGAGGCACTGAAGCTTTCTTT. Protein sequence: CASSFPRGGTEAFF.

This clonotype was found many times. J is TRBJ1-1 and V is TRBV5-1; no firm D call. Trimming shortened V by 0 bases and J by 3 bases, and 6 bases separated the two germline ends. Germline-derived CDR1 and CDR2 are SGHRS and YFSETQ. The CDR3 has 13 amino acids. The CDR3 bases are TGCGCCAGCAGCTTGGACAGATACACTGAAGCTTTCTTT. Encoded protein: CASSLDRYTEAFF.

The chain is built from TRBV6-6 and TRBJ1-2; D may be TRBD1 (5 bases). V was shortened by 3 bases and J by 4 bases, with 12 bases between the two germline ends. Germline V gene lookup returns CDR1 MNHNY and CDR2 SVGAGI (reference sequence). CDR3 length: 14 amino acids. CDR3 residues: CASSYGAGSYGYTF. CDR3 in DNA: TGTGCCAGCAGTTATGGCGCAGGGAGCTATGGCTACACCTTC.

The rearrangement joins TRBV6-1 to TRBJ1-2; no reliable D call. CDR1 is MNHNS and CDR2 is SASEGT in the germline V gene. The CDR3 loop spans 14 amino acids. V was clipped by 1 base and J by 4 bases, with 10 bases between them. In nucleotides, the CDR3 is TGTGCCAGCAGTGAAGGCGCCACTAGCTATGGCTACACCTTC. Translation gives CASSEGATSYGYTF.

The chain combines TRBV24-1 with TRBJ2-3, with D possibly being TRBD1 (5 bases). CDR1 is KGHDR, CDR2 SFDVKD, per germline. V was pared by 12 bases and J by 0 bases, with 15 bases between. This CDR3 is built from 14 residues. The CDR3: CASQAQGSTDTQYF. In DNA form, the CDR3 reads TGTGCCTCTCAGGCCCAGGGAAGCACAGATACGCAGTATTTT.

This clonotype came up a few times. V and J are TRBV5-1 and TRBJ2-6, with D perhaps TRBD1 (6 bases). Germline V CDR1 and CDR2: SGHRS, YFSETQ. Between the trimmed V and J ends, which lost 0 bases and 4 bases, there was a span of 11 bases. The CDR3 runs 16 residues. The CDR3 is CASSLDRAAGANVLTF. CDR3 bases: TGCGCCAGCAGCTTGGACAGGGCTGCGGGGGCCAACGTCCTGACTTTC.

The V call is TRBV28, the J call TRBJ1-1; TRBD1 agrees at 11 bases. The V and J ends lost 3 bases and 7 bases, in that order; junction bases with no gene match: 7. The CDR3 runs to 15 residues. In germline, CDR1 is MDHEN, CDR2 SYDVKM. CDR3 sequence reads: CASSFPGTGGIEAFF. CDR3 in DNA: TGTGCCAGCAGTTTTCCCGGGACAGGGGGAATTGAAGCTTTCTTT. Supplemented by reference TRBV28 and TRBJ1-1, the full variable domain reads DVKVTQSSRYLVKRTGEKVFLECVQDMDHENMFWYRQDPGLGLRLIYFSYDVKMKEKGDIPEGYSVSREKKERFSLILESASTNQTSMYLCASSFPGTGGIEAFFGQGTRLTVV.

This clonotype was picked up many times. The chain is built from TRBV20-1 and TRBJ2-3; D is ambiguous. Between the trimmed V and J ends, which lost 5 bases and 2 bases, there was a span of 8 bases. The CDR3 sequence is 12 residues long. From germline, CDR1 is DFQATT and CDR2 SNEGSKA (reference sequence). The CDR3 DNA is TGCAGTGCTGAAAGGTCCACAGATACGCAGTATTTT. This sequence encodes CSAERSTDTQYF.

This clonotype appeared a few times. V usage is TRBV7-9 and J usage is TRBJ2-7, with 9 nucleotides matching TRBD2. The CDR3 contains 15 residues. The trim removed 6 bases at V and 6 bases at J, leaving 12 bases unmatched. CDR1 and CDR2 from the germline V gene are SEHNR and FQNEAQ (reference sequence). The CDR3 sequence: CASSSSWSGGTEQYF. The CDR3 coding sequence is TGTGCCAGCAGTTCGAGTTGGAGCGGGGGGACCGAGCAGTACTTC. The whole variable domain, filled in from reference TRBV7-9 and TRBJ2-7, reads DTGVSQNPRHKITKRGQNVTFRCDPISEHNRLYWYRQTLGQGPEFLTYFQNEAQLEKSRLLSDRFSAERPKGSFSTLEIQRTEQGDSAMYLCASSSSWSGGTEQYFGPGTRLTVT.

This clonotype has only a few counts. The rearrangement links TRBV28 to TRBJ1-2; D gene unclear. Germline values: CDR1 MDHEN, CDR2 SYDVKM. The length of the CDR3 is 14 residues. The germline V and J ends were trimmed by 8 bases and 3 bases, with 16 bases remaining between them. This CDR3 is CASADRTVYYGYTF. The CDR3 DNA reads as TGTGCCAGCGCGGACCGGACGGTGTACTATGGCTACACCTTC.

V gene TRBV5-1 combines with J gene TRBJ2-3, with D perhaps TRBD2 (7 bases). Deletions cut 2 bases from V and 2 bases from J, with 12 bases between. There are 15 residues in the CDR3. Per the germline V gene, CDR1 is SGHRS and CDR2 is YFSETQ. Here the CDR3 reads CASSFNGGLTDTQYF. In DNA, the CDR3 is TGCGCCAGCAGCTTCAACGGGGGGCTCACAGATACGCAGTATTTT.

This chain connects TRBV5-1 to TRBJ2-2, with TRBD1 as a possible D gene (6 bases). CDR1 and CDR2 from the germline V gene are SGHRS and YFSETQ. Trimming removed 4 bases at V and 3 bases at J, with 16 bases between. CDR3 size: 16 residues. CDR3 DNA sequence: TGCGCCAGCAGCCCCCGTAGACAGGAGGACACCGGGGAGCTGTTTTTT. Translating it yields CASSPRRQEDTGELFF.

The chain combines TRBV28 with TRBJ1-5, with no clear D. Germline V gene data show CDR1 as MDHEN and CDR2 as SYDVKM. The CDR3 contains 14 residues. The V and J ends lost 9 bases and 3 bases respectively, with 15 bases between them. CDR3 sequence: CASITGISNQPQHF. The CDR3 DNA sequence: TGTGCCAGTATTACCGGAATTTCCAATCAGCCCCAGCATTTT.

This clonotype has a handful of counts. The rearrangement uses TRBV12-3 or TRBV12-4 and TRBJ2-6, with D unclear. This CDR3 is 15 amino acids long. Trimming left V 3 bases short and J 1 base short, with 7 bases between. The CDR3 nucleotides read TGTGCCAGCAGTTTTCATCCATCTGGGGCCAACGTCCTGACTTTC. Protein sequence: CASSFHPSGANVLTF.

This rearrangement joins TRBV12-3 or TRBV12-4 to TRBJ1-1; D perhaps matches TRBD1 (5 bases). Trimming removed 3 bases at V and 1 base at J, with 6 bases between. The CDR3 spans 13 residues. The CDR3 coding sequence is TGTGCCAGCAGTTTTGACAGGAACACTGAAGCTTTCTTT. This translates into CASSFDRNTEAFF.

This clonotype was observed a handful of times. This chain uses TRBV12-3 or TRBV12-4 with TRBJ1-2, with TRBD1 matching 10 bases. The CDR3 length is 13 residues. With 3 bases clipped from V and 7 bases from J, the junction kept 2 bases outside the gene matches. CDR3 coding DNA: TGTGCCAGCAGTTTGGGGACAGGGGCTGGCTACACCTTC. It translates to CASSLGTGAGYTF.

This clonotype was observed a few times. The V gene is TRBV6-2 or TRBV6-3, the J gene TRBJ1-1, with unresolved D. This CDR3 comprises 13 residues. Trimming took off 3 bases at V and 4 bases at J, with 9 bases between the two ends. Germline CDR1 and CDR2: MNHEY and SVGEGT. The CDR3 region is CASSYLYTTEAFF. CDR3 nucleotides: TGTGCCAGCAGTTATCTATACACCACTGAAGCTTTCTTT.

In this sample, this clonotype turned up a few times. The chain recombines TRBV19 with TRBJ2-5, with 8 bases identical to TRBD2. Germline assignment: CDR1 LNHDA and CDR2 SQIVND (reference sequence). This CDR3 comprises 14 residues. Unmatched junction bases numbered 10, after V lost 10 bases and J lost 3 bases. This CDR3 reads CATGRGGMKETQYF. In nucleotides, the CDR3 is TGTGCCACCGGTCGGGGGGGGATGAAAGAGACCCAGTACTTC.

The V and J genes are TRBV20-1 and TRBJ2-7; TRBD1 matches 10 bases. Germline V gene lookup returns CDR1 DFQATT and CDR2 SNEGSKA (reference sequence). The length of the CDR3 is 12 residues. With V trimmed by 6 bases and J by 3 bases, 2 bases remained unmatched. The DNA for the CDR3 is TGCAGTGCGCGGACAGGGGGCTACGAGCAGTACTTC. Encoded protein: CSARTGGYEQYF.

Here the CDR3 reads CSVGGVLNTEAFF. The DNA of the CDR3 is TGCAGCGTTGGTGGGGTACTGAACACTGAAGCTTTCTTT. The J gene is TRBJ1-1, the V gene TRBV29-1, with D hard to call. Germline V gene sequence: CDR1 SQVTM, CDR2 ANQGSEA. The germline V and J ends were trimmed by 4 bases and 0 bases, with 9 bases remaining between them. The CDR3 spans 13 residues.

Only a few counts were recorded for this clonotype. The chain couples TRBV4-3 to TRBJ1-2; D is perhaps TRBD1 (5 bases). This CDR3 contains 15 residues. CDR1 LGHNA and CDR2 YSLEER come from the germline V gene. The ends were cut back, 2 bases at V and 4 bases at J, with 14 bases in the middle. The CDR3 spells CASSQRLRGTYGYTF. The CDR3 DNA is TGCGCCAGCAGCCAAAGGTTAAGAGGGACCTATGGCTACACCTTC.

This clonotype was seen more than once but under ten times. The rearrangement uses TRBV7-9 and TRBJ2-1; weak D call: TRBD1 (5 bases). There are 12 residues in the CDR3. CDR1 is SEHNR, CDR2 FQNEAQ, per germline (reference sequence). V was pared by 5 bases and J by 11 bases, with 13 bases between. The DNA of the CDR3 is TGTGCCAGCAGCGTCGACAGCAGGCAGCAGTTCTTC. Translating it yields CASSVDSRQQFF.

This clonotype was seen repeatedly, ten times or more. The J gene is TRBJ2-1, the V gene TRBV10-3, with D hard to call. V was clipped by 6 bases and J by 7 bases, with 13 bases between them. Germline CDR1 is ENHRY and CDR2 is SYGVKD. The CDR3 is 13 amino acids. The CDR3 DNA follows: TGTGCCATCAGCAATAGTGGGGTGAATGAGCAGTTCTTC. Encoded protein: CAISNSGVNEQFF.

The chain is built from TRBV27 and TRBJ1-5, with TRBD1 matching 7 bases. Trimming took 4 bases from V and 0 from J; bases not matched to a gene: 6. Germline CDR1 reads MNHEY; CDR2 reads SMNVEV (reference sequence). CDR3 length: 16 residues. CDR3 bases: TGTGCCAGCAGTTCCTGGGACAGTAATAGCAATCAGCCCCAGCATTTT. Translating it yields CASSSWDSNSNQPQHF.

The table lists this clonotype with a few counts. V gene TRBV5-4 combines with J gene TRBJ2-1, with 8 bases identical to TRBD2. CDR3 length equals 15 residues. Germline trimming cut 0 bases from V and 7 bases from J; bases unmatched to any gene: 6. Germline CDR1 and CDR2: SGHNT and YYREEE (reference sequence). CDR3 protein: CASSLAGGKWNEQFF. The CDR3 DNA sequence: TGTGCCAGCAGCTTGGCGGGGGGGAAGTGGAATGAGCAGTTCTTC.